The present T cell receptor (beta chain) was sequenced within a study of T cell responses to AZD1222 COVID-19 vaccine (dated by TCRdb to the early 2020s). For the wider study: AZD1222 recipients given second doses at about 4 weeks or at about 12 weeks were pooled, since spike-specific TCR depth and breadth were not found to differ between the two schedules. TCR sequencing was performed for roughly 250 trial participants, of whom roughly 200 were given two doses of AZD1222 and around 25 were given two doses of MenACWY control vaccine. Enrollment into the trials was organized by age into subgroups of 18-55, 56-69 and 70-plus years, and those subgroups contained roughly 150, 30 and 60 TCR-sequenced participants, respectively.

On the study overall, not on this receptor specifically: After two AZD1222 doses, spike-specific TCR breadth and depth were significantly higher than at day 0 and than in MenACWY recipients. Conclusions about previously exposed vaccinees are limited because only five to seven AZD1222 recipients were SARS-CoV-2 seropositive at baseline. Vaccine-associated CD4 TCRs spanned the whole spike protein, with dominant responses in regions 160-218 and 743-854. Because no day 14 peak-response samples were available, the repertoires could be characterized only after the peak T cell response. Reportedly, almost half of the unique spike-specific TCRs recognized epitopes lying outside the regions that are mutated in the B.1.351 and B.1.1.7 variants. In the small 56-69-year group, the increase in depth fell short of significance, most likely because of low power. Participants were mostly white British, with more females than males. The authors suggested clonal diversity may have been underestimated.

This sample's time point label indicates: baseline before first vaccination. The vaccinee samples were drawn from two UK trials, COV001 and COV002, one of which was a single-blind randomized controlled phase 2/3 trial testing AZD1222 (ChAdOx1 nCoV-19) in healthy adults. For TCRbeta chain sequencing, PBMC samples were collected from trial participants at day 0 and at day 28 after the second dose. To note about this clone: The antigen it binds to is not known. The sample holds no much larger clone one base away, and base qualities are not on file.

CDR1 and CDR2 are drawn from the germline V gene: SQVTM, ANQGSEA. Inclusive of the bounding cysteine and phenylalanine, the CDR3 is 14 residues long. The only DNA kept is the CDR3, 42 bases in frame from the first base. V is clipped by 5 bases and J by 1 base, and the sequence between their germline boundaries is 14 bases long. The CDR3 regions of human TCRbeta chains were analyzed by immunosequencing. Processing in the source paper ran as follows. Repertoire TCRs were matched against a reference library of SARS-CoV-2-specific TCRs generated with the MIRA antigen-specificity platform. Breadth meant the fraction of unique TCRs that were SARS-CoV-2-associated, whereas depth meant the fraction of total T cells that were SARS-CoV-2-associated. Each spike-specific TCR was assigned to its reactive spike region and to a CD4 or CD8 class using the MIRA data. Log10-transformed breadth and depth values were compared by one-way ANOVA with Sidak's multiple comparisons tests. TCRdb obtained this table from immuneACCESS and retained in-frame rearrangements with V and J assigned. These tables miss some clones; where compared with another copy, unresolved V genes account for less than half of the shortfall, and the remainder is unexplained. From that table come the V and J calls and clone size; the DNA was used to work out D and trimming. The sample contains 45,000 to 55,000 clones, around 84% of them found a single time. The top ten constitute roughly 10% of the sample.

Sequenced material: peripheral blood, taken on day 0 of AZD1222 vaccination. This clonotype was sampled from an adult in good health. The chain is assembled from TRBV29-1 and TRBJ1-1; matching of 6 bases hints at TRBD1 as the D gene. CDR3 reads: CSVSAGVGNTEAFF. The nucleotide sequence is TGCAGCGTTTCGGCAGGGGTCGGGAACACTGAAGCTTTCTTT.